Listed below are T cell receptor beta chains from one sample, sequenced in a study of beta chain features in type 1 diabetes. Repertoires were generated with immunoSEQ multiplex PCR, while TCRdb's copy carries only in-frame clones and drops some. The data hold approximately 170,000 clones, with over 55% observed a single time. Sequenced: naive CD4+ T cells from blood. Every receptor here comes from a man aged 30-40 years with type 1 diabetes. The CDR3 runs from the conserved cysteine through the conserved F or W. A D gene is named only where the DNA matches it firmly. Size is omitted from some rows. Given values are once, few, many or a class for expanded clones.

clone_size d_call j_call v_call cdr3_aa cdr3_nt
NA NA TRBJ1-2 TRBV6-1 CASSEGQNLNYGYTF TGTGCCAGCAGTGAAGGACAGAACCTTAACTATGGCTACACCTTC
few TRBD2 TRBJ2-1 TRBV10-1 CASSESTSGAHNEQFF TGCGCCAGCAGTGAGTCGACTAGCGGGGCTCACAATGAGCAGTTCTTC
NA NA TRBJ2-1 TRBV14 CASSQVVSRDSHEQFF TGTGCCAGCAGCCAAGTTGTAAGTAGGGATTCACATGAGCAGTTCTTC
few NA TRBJ2-1 TRBV11-2 CASSLDLVLSNEQFF TGTGCCAGCAGCTTAGATTTGGTTCTGAGCAATGAGCAGTTCTTC
few NA TRBJ1-2 TRBV14 CASSLATDRGYTF TGTGCCAGCAGCCTCGCGACGGATCGAGGCTACACCTTC
NA NA TRBJ2-3 TRBV20-1 CSAGPGDTQYF TGCAGTGCTGGACCGGGAGATACGCAGTATTTT
NA NA TRBJ1-5 TRBV4-3 CASSQDQGQPQHF TGCGCCAGCAGCCAAGATCAGGGACAGCCCCAGCATTTT
NA NA TRBJ2-7 TRBV2 CASRPEYGVSEQYF TGTGCCAGCAGACCCGAATATGGAGTTTCGGAGCAGTACTTC
NA NA TRBJ1-2 TRBV7-2 CASSEIGGLGYGYTF TGTGCCAGCAGCGAAATAGGGGGTTTGGGCTATGGCTACACCTTC
NA NA TRBJ1-6 TRBV2 CASTISVPLHF TGTGCCAGCACTATCAGTGTCCCCCTCCACTTT
NA TRBD2 TRBJ2-7 TRBV30 CAWRGLARYEQYF TGTGCCTGGAGAGGACTAGCAAGGTACGAGCAGTACTTC
NA NA TRBJ2-3 TRBV14 CASSWRGGTDTQYF TGTGCCAGCAGCTGGCGCGGGGGCACAGATACGCAGTATTTT
NA NA TRBJ1-5 TRBV6-5 CASSYTGIHNQPQHF TGTGCCAGCAGTTATACAGGGATCCACAATCAGCCCCAGCATTTT
NA NA TRBJ2-5 TRBV7-2 CASSLLAGPEETQYF TGTGCCAGCAGCTTATTAGCAGGACCGGAAGAGACCCAGTACTTC
NA NA TRBJ2-3 TRBV11-2 CASSLRDSTDTQYF TGTGCCAGCAGCTTAAGGGACAGCACAGATACGCAGTATTTT
few NA TRBJ1-1 TRBV30 CAWRAGNTEAFF TGTGCCTGGAGGGCTGGCAACACTGAAGCTTTCTTT
NA NA TRBJ2-3 TRBV5-6 CASSPKPFSSTDTQYF TGTGCCAGCAGCCCTAAACCGTTTTCTAGCACAGATACGCAGTATTTT
NA TRBD1 TRBJ2-7 TRBV19 CASSKDRNYEQYF TGTGCCAGTAGCAAGGACAGGAACTACGAGCAGTACTTC
NA NA TRBJ2-1 TRBV4-1 CASRVALGQPSSYNEQFF TGCGCCAGCAGAGTCGCGCTCGGGCAGCCCAGCTCCTACAATGAGCAGTTCTTC
NA NA TRBJ2-3 TRBV2 CAGGATDTQYF TGTGCAGGCGGGGCCACAGATACGCAGTATTTT
NA NA TRBJ2-3 TRBV29-1 CSVDERGKTDTQYF TGCAGCGTTGATGAAAGGGGTAAGACAGATACGCAGTATTTT
NA NA TRBJ1-6 TRBV9 CASSVVGGALHF TGTGCCAGCAGCGTGGTGGGCGGAGCCCTCCACTTT
NA NA TRBJ2-5 TRBV29-1 CSVRGPLKFETQYF TGCAGCGTTAGGGGTCCTCTGAAGTTTGAGACCCAGTACTTC
once TRBD1 TRBJ2-3 TRBV10-3 CAIRQGAGTDTQYF TGTGCCATCAGACAGGGGGCTGGTACAGATACGCAGTATTTT
NA NA TRBJ1-5 TRBV20-1 CSASNQPQHF TGCAGTGCTAGCAATCAGCCCCAGCATTTT
NA TRBD1 TRBJ2-7 TRBV28 CASRDGTGIDEQYF TGTGCCAGCAGGGACGGGACAGGGATCGACGAGCAGTACTTC
NA NA TRBJ2-5 TRBV18 CASSPNLNLAHFQETQYF TGTGCCAGCTCACCAAACCTAAACCTTGCTCACTTCCAAGAGACCCAGTACTTC
NA NA TRBJ2-5 TRBV10-3 CAISAGEETQYF TGTGCCATCAGTGCGGGGGAGGAGACCCAGTACTTC
few NA TRBJ1-2 TRBV29-1 CSVAVMTNYGYTF TGCAGCGTTGCTGTGATGACTAACTATGGCTACACCTTC
NA NA TRBJ2-3 TRBV7-2 CASSLWGGQDTQYF TGTGCCAGCAGCTTATGGGGGGGCCAGGATACGCAGTATTTT
NA NA TRBJ2-1 TRBV11-2 CASNIRREQFF TGTGCCAGCAATATCCGCCGGGAGCAGTTCTTC
NA TRBD1 TRBJ2-3 TRBV7-9 CASTSGTGVTDTQYF TGTGCCAGCACCTCCGGGACAGGGGTCACAGATACGCAGTATTTT
NA NA TRBJ2-3 TRBV7-9 CASSLSSDLADTQYF TGTGCCAGCAGCTTGAGCAGCGATCTGGCAGATACGCAGTATTTT
NA TRBD1 TRBJ1-6 TRBV9 CASSERTGRGNNSPLHF TGTGCCAGCAGCGAGCGGACAGGGAGAGGGAATAATTCACCCCTCCACTTT
NA TRBD1 TRBJ1-1 TRBV4-3 CASSQGLDRGLTEAFF TGCGCCAGCAGCCAGGGTTTAGATAGGGGGCTTACTGAAGCTTTCTTT
NA TRBD2 TRBJ2-3 TRBV6-6 CASSYSISGVADTQYF TGTGCCAGCAGTTACTCGATTAGCGGGGTAGCAGATACGCAGTATTTT
NA NA TRBJ1-1 TRBV29-1 CSVRGAGWMNTEAFF TGCAGCGTCCGCGGGGCAGGGTGGATGAACACTGAAGCTTTCTTT
few NA TRBJ1-4 TRBV7-9 CASSATGHNEKLFF TGTGCCAGCAGCGCAACCGGGCATAATGAAAAACTGTTTTTT
NA NA TRBJ2-2 TRBV29-1 CSVSPSGAYTGELFF TGCAGCGTCTCACCTTCGGGGGCGTACACCGGGGAGCTGTTTTTT
NA NA TRBJ2-7 TRBV9 CASSVANRPSYEQYF TGTGCCAGCAGCGTAGCCAACAGGCCGTCCTACGAGCAGTACTTC
NA NA TRBJ2-7 TRBV7-2 CASSLYYEQYF TGTGCCAGCAGCTTGTACTACGAGCAGTACTTC
once NA TRBJ2-2 TRBV7-7 CASSLGGYTGELFF TGTGCTAGCAGCTTGGGTGGATACACCGGGGAGCTGTTTTTT
few NA TRBJ2-3 TRBV29-1 CSVEPPGRSTDTQYF TGCAGCGTTGAACCCCCCGGACGGAGCACAGATACGCAGTATTTT
NA NA TRBJ2-5 TRBV7-9 CASRFPNAETQYF TGTGCCAGCAGATTTCCCAATGCAGAGACCCAGTACTTC
few NA TRBJ2-1 TRBV14 CASSQDRQAEQFF TGTGCCAGCAGCCAAGATCGACAGGCTGAGCAGTTCTTC
few NA TRBJ1-1 TRBV29-1 CSPSGDALGEAFF TGCAGCCCCTCGGGGGATGCGTTAGGTGAAGCTTTCTTT
NA NA TRBJ2-3 TRBV29-1 CSVDQADTQYF TGCAGCGTTGACCAGGCAGATACGCAGTATTTT
NA TRBD1 TRBJ2-4 TRBV7-9 CASSADRGSKNIQYF TGTGCCAGCAGCGCGGACAGGGGCTCCAAAAACATTCAGTACTTC
NA TRBD2 TRBJ2-1 TRBV10-2 CASGRTSMTEQFF TGCGCCAGCGGGAGGACTAGCATGACTGAGCAGTTCTTC
NA NA TRBJ1-6 TRBV30 CAWSVSALSPLHF TGTGCCTGGAGTGTCTCAGCTCTTTCACCCCTCCACTTT
NA NA TRBJ1-2 TRBV9 CASSSQGGGYTF TGTGCCAGCAGCTCACAGGGAGGCGGCTACACCTTC
few TRBD1 TRBJ2-2 TRBV7-9 CASRHRGQDTGELFF TGTGCCAGCAGGCACAGGGGGCAGGACACCGGGGAGCTGTTTTTT
NA NA TRBJ2-4 TRBV27 CASSSEYF TGTGCCAGCAGTTCTGAGTACTTC
once NA TRBJ1-1 TRBV10-3 CAITHERTDMNTEAFF TGTGCCATCACTCATGAGAGGACGGACATGAACACTGAAGCTTTCTTT
NA TRBD2 TRBJ2-7 TRBV7-7 CASSLILAGSGEQYF TGTGCTAGCAGCTTAATACTAGCGGGGTCGGGGGAGCAGTACTTC
once NA TRBJ2-3 TRBV25-1 CASSTTALSTDTQYF TGTGCCAGCAGTACGACAGCCCTCAGCACAGATACGCAGTATTTT
NA NA TRBJ1-3 TRBV30 CAWSVVGNTIYF TGTGCCTGGAGTGTAGTGGGAAACACCATATATTTT
NA NA TRBJ2-7 TRBV7-2 CASSLLNRGQGEQYF TGTGCCAGCAGCTTACTCAACCGGGGCCAGGGCGAGCAGTACTTC